Presented here are 12 T cell receptor beta chains from one specimen sequenced in a study of blood T cell repertoires in COVID-19. Profiling relied on immunoSEQ multiplex PCR, and the TCRdb table lists in-frame clones only, not all of them. The sample has about 69,000 clones, about 84% seen once. Sequencing was carried out using peripheral blood. These receptors originate from a man aged 50-60 years with COVID-19, enrolled during active disease.

The chain has TRBV7-9 and TRBJ2-3; 7 bases agree with TRBD1. The CDR3 runs 14 residues. V lost 2 bases to trimming and J lost 12 bases; unmatched junction nucleotides: 11. Germline lookup yields CDR1 SEHNR and CDR2 FQNEAQ (reference sequence). CDR3 region: CASSLISVWDSQYF. CDR3 sequence (DNA): TGTGCCAGCAGCTTAATAAGCGTTTGGGACAGCCAGTATTTT.

The V gene is TRBV27, the J gene TRBJ2-3; 7 positions agree with TRBD1. CDR3 size: 13 residues. CDR1 is MNHEY and CDR2 is SMNVEV in the germline V gene (reference sequence). V shed 2 bases and J 12 bases; nucleotides not matched to a gene: 8. CDR3 coding DNA: TGTGCCAGCAGTTTAGGACAGGCCTATCCACAGTATTTT. Amino acid sequence: CASSLGQAYPQYF.

Of note for this clone: The sample contains more than one DNA sequence encoding this CDR3. CDR3 sequence: CASSLLGTVDSPLHF. As DNA, the CDR3 is TGTGCCAGCAGCTTGCTGGGGACAGTAGATTCACCCCTCCACTTT. V and J are TRBV5-6 and TRBJ1-6; TRBD1 aligns across 7 bases. Germline V gene sequence: CDR1 SGHDT, CDR2 YYEEEE. V shed 1 base, J shed 8 bases, and the junction held 6 bases outside the gene matches. The CDR3 consists of 15 residues.

The chain combines TRBV11-1 with TRBJ1-1; D call uncertain. The CDR3 totals 13 residues. From germline, CDR1 is SGHAT and CDR2 FQDESV (reference sequence). V lost 3 bases and J lost 1, with 6 bases in between. CDR3 region: CASSFNRNTEAFF. For the CDR3, the DNA is TGTGCCAGCAGCTTTAACAGGAACACTGAAGCTTTCTTT.

The gene calls are TRBV2 and TRBJ1-2, with a possible D match to TRBD1 (6 bases). The CDR3 covers 11 residues. CDR1 SNHLY and CDR2 FYNNEI come from the germline V gene. V gave up 8 bases and J gave up 6 bases, with 10 bases separating them. The CDR3 DNA reads TGTGCCAGCGAGGCAGGGGATGGCTACACCTTC. Residues: CASEAGDGYTF.

This clone has just one count. The chain joins TRBV25-1 to TRBJ2-1; 7 nucleotides match TRBD2. Germline CDR1 and CDR2: MGHDK and SYGVNS. CDR3 length equals 17 residues. Trimming took 2 bases from V and 1 from J; bases not matched to a gene: 8. The CDR3 coding sequence is TGTGCCAGCAGTGAACGTGAGGCTAGCGGATCCTACAATGAGCAGTTCTTC. Its translation: CASSEREASGSYNEQFF. Supplemented by reference TRBV25-1 and TRBJ2-1, the full variable domain reads EADIYQTPRYLVIGTGKKITLECSQTMGHDKMYWYQQDPGMELHLIHYSYGVNSTEKGDLSSESTVSRIRTEHFPLTLESARPSHTSQYLCASSEREASGSYNEQFFGPGTRLTVL.

The genes are TRBV18 and TRBJ2-2, with TRBD1 identical over 8 bases. Germline CDR1 KGHSH, CDR2 LQKENI. CDR3 length equals 17 residues. The ends lost 6 bases at V and 1 base at J; junction bases unmatched: 10. CDR3 residues: CASSPTSGTGNTGELFF. In DNA form, the CDR3 reads TGTGCCAGCTCTCCAACCTCCGGGACAGGGAACACCGGGGAGCTGTTTTTT.

The rearrangement links TRBV19 to TRBJ2-2; D not certain. The V gene's germline CDR1 is LNHDA and CDR2 SQIVND (reference sequence). The CDR3 totals 14 residues. The V gene lost 3 bases and the J gene lost 0 bases, with 5 bases spanning the gap. The CDR3 region is CASSIEANTGELFF. The CDR3 DNA follows: TGTGCCAGTAGTATCGAGGCGAACACCGGGGAGCTGTTTTTT.

V usage is TRBV11-2 and J usage is TRBJ2-7; D might be TRBD2 (5 bases). The germline CDR1 and CDR2 sequences are SGHAT and FQNNGV. V lost 5 bases, J lost 0 bases, and 11 bases lay in between. This CDR3 has 14 amino acids. The CDR3 DNA reads as TGTGCCAGCAGCGGACTTTTTAGCTCCTACGAGCAGTACTTC. As protein: CASSGLFSSYEQYF.

This clone was seen only a few times. The V and J genes are TRBV9 and TRBJ2-5; perhaps TRBD2 as D (7 bases). Germline V gene data show CDR1 as SGDLS and CDR2 as YYNGEE. There are 15 residues in the CDR3. V was pared by 0 bases and J by 4 bases, with 13 bases between. The CDR3 loop reads CASSVETGRVETQYF. The CDR3 DNA reads as TGTGCCAGCAGCGTAGAAACAGGGAGGGTAGAGACCCAGTACTTC.

The genes are TRBV5-5 and TRBJ2-1; D perhaps matches TRBD2 (5 bases). Germline CDR1 SGHKS, CDR2 YYEKEE (reference sequence). The CDR3 has 16 residues. The V gene lost 5 bases and the J gene lost 0 bases, with 15 bases spanning the gap. The DNA of the CDR3 is TGTGCCAGCAGTCGGGCCTTTGAGGGCTCCTACAATGAGCAGTTCTTC. Translated, it gives CASSRAFEGSYNEQFF.

The rearrangement links TRBV12-3 or TRBV12-4 to TRBJ2-7, with TRBD2 as a possible D gene (6 bases). Deletions cut 6 bases from V and 0 bases from J, with 9 bases between. CDR3 length: 13 amino acids. In DNA form, the CDR3 reads TGTGCCAGCAGACGGGGGAGCTCCTACGAGCAGTACTTC. It specifies CASRRGSSYEQYF.